Shown below are 25 T cell receptor beta chains from a single sample sequenced in a study of blood T cell repertoires in COVID-19. Using immunoSEQ multiplex PCR, the repertoire was profiled, and TCRdb retains in-frame clones only, with some absent. The sample has some 120,000 clones, about 86% seen once. The sequencing input was peripheral blood. These TCRs come from a man at least 80 years old with active or convalescent COVID-19.

About this clone itself: A much more abundant neighbour one base away suggests this may be a read error. The chain employs TRBV13 and TRBJ2-7, with 14 positions matching TRBD2. The CDR3 runs 15 residues. Germline values: CDR1 PRHDT, CDR2 FYEKMQ (reference sequence). The V and J ends lost 3 bases and 2 bases, in that order; junction bases with no gene match: 0. CDR3 bases: TGTGCCAGCAGCTTGACTAGCGGGGGGGCCTACGAGCAGTACTTC. This sequence encodes CASSLTSGGAYEQYF.

V is TRBV6-1 and J is TRBJ2-3; perhaps TRBD1 as D (5 bases). The V and J ends lost 1 base and 5 bases respectively, with 10 bases between them. The CDR3 has 14 residues. Germline V CDR1 and CDR2: MNHNS, SASEGT. DNA of the CDR3: TGTGCCAGCAGTGAAGGACAGCTCGTAGATACGCAGTATTTT. It codes for CASSEGQLVDTQYF.

The chain combines TRBV27 with TRBJ1-5; no firm D call. This CDR3 spans 15 amino acids. Between the trimmed V and J ends, which lost 5 bases and 6 bases, there was a span of 17 bases. Germline-derived CDR1 and CDR2 are MNHEY and SMNVEV (reference sequence). The CDR3 here is CASSPVVAGSQPQHF. The CDR3 nucleotides are TGTGCCAGCAGTCCCGTGGTAGCCGGCAGTCAGCCCCAGCATTTT.

V usage is TRBV28 and J usage is TRBJ2-5; TRBD2 aligns across 10 bases. Germline V gene lookup returns CDR1 MDHEN and CDR2 SYDVKM. This CDR3 comprises 15 residues. V trimming: 3 bases; J trimming: 4 bases; junction bases outside the gene matches: 5. The CDR3 bases are TGTGCCAGCAGTTTGAGCGGGGGGGAGGTAGAGACCCAGTACTTC. It is translated as CASSLSGGEVETQYF.

In this sample, this clone turned up once. The chain links TRBV5-6 to TRBJ1-5, with D unresolved. The V and J ends lost 1 base and 4 bases respectively, with 12 bases between them. CDR1 is SGHDT and CDR2 is YYEEEE in the germline V gene. The CDR3 sequence is 15 residues long. The CDR3 protein is CASSLRSGSNQPQHF. DNA for the CDR3: TGTGCCAGCAGCTTGAGGTCAGGTTCGAATCAGCCCCAGCATTTT.

This clone is a singleton in its sample. The genes are TRBV19 and TRBJ2-1, with TRBD2 matching 12 bases. Germline CDR1 LNHDA, CDR2 SQIVND (reference sequence). The ends lost 6 bases at V and 6 bases at J; junction bases unmatched: 6. CDR3 size: 15 residues. This CDR3 reads CASRASGGALNEQFF. The DNA for the CDR3 is TGTGCCAGTAGAGCTAGCGGGGGGGCCCTCAATGAGCAGTTCTTC. Together with reference TRBV19 and TRBJ2-1, the CDR3 gives the full variable domain: DGGITQSPKYLFRKEGQNVTLSCEQNLNHDAMYWYRQDPGQGLRLIYYSQIVNDFQKGDIAEGYSVSREKKESFPLTVTSAQKNPTAFYLCASRASGGALNEQFFGPGTRLTVL.

This clone has a handful of counts. The V call is TRBV9, the J call TRBJ1-5; D gene ambiguous. CDR1 and CDR2 from the germline V gene are SGDLS and YYNGEE. Trimming removed 2 bases from V and 4 bases from J, with 13 bases in between. The CDR3 has 15 amino acids. The CDR3: CASSVEGNRNQPQHF. The CDR3 bases are TGTGCCAGCAGCGTCGAGGGAAATAGGAATCAGCCCCAGCATTTT.

V is TRBV28 and J is TRBJ1-2; D perhaps matches TRBD1 (5 bases). Trimming removed 3 bases at V and 5 bases at J, with 25 bases between. The CDR3 loop spans 18 amino acids. Per the germline V gene, CDR1 is MDHEN and CDR2 is SYDVKM. The CDR3 loop reads CASSFPISTDLYSYGYTF. The CDR3 DNA follows: TGTGCCAGCAGTTTCCCAATCTCGACAGATTTGTATTCTTATGGCTACACCTTC.

This chain links TRBV6-5 with TRBJ1-2, with 7 bases aligning to TRBD1. Germline V gene sequence: CDR1 MNHEY, CDR2 SVGAGI. This CDR3 has 14 residues. Trimming cost V 7 bases and J 3 bases; bases outside gene matches: 8. CDR3 loop: CASTRQGWDYGYTF. For the CDR3, the DNA is TGTGCCAGCACCAGACAGGGTTGGGACTATGGCTACACCTTC.

CDR3 loop: CAWSPKGGRDNQPQHF. The CDR3 coding sequence is TGTGCCTGGAGCCCCAAAGGAGGAAGAGACAATCAGCCCCAGCATTTT. The J gene is TRBJ1-5, the V gene TRBV30; D gene uncertain. This CDR3 has 16 amino acids. The V end was cut by 3 bases, the J end by 3 bases, with 18 bases between. Germline V gives CDR1 GTSNPN, CDR2 SVGIG (reference sequence).

This clone was observed a handful of times. The rearrangement links TRBV11-2 to TRBJ2-7; D gene uncertain. The V end was cut by 1 base, the J end by 4 bases, with 8 bases between. This CDR3 is built from 13 residues. Germline CDR1 is SGHAT and CDR2 is FQNNGV. The CDR3 here is CASSLGDIYEQYF. In DNA form, the CDR3 reads TGTGCCAGCAGCTTAGGCGACATTTACGAGCAGTACTTC. Full variable domain (rest looked up from reference TRBV11-2 and TRBJ2-7): EAGVAQSPRYKIIEKRQSVAFWCNPISGHATLYWYQQILGQGPKLLIQFQNNGVVDDSQLPKDRFSAERLKGVDSTLKIQPAKLEDSAVYLCASSLGDIYEQYFGPGTRLTVT.

This clone was found once. The V call is TRBV5-4, the J call TRBJ2-1, with 8 bases identical to TRBD1. With V trimmed by 2 bases and J by 3 bases, 4 bases remained unmatched. The CDR3 runs 15 residues. Germline CDR1 SGHNT, CDR2 YYREEE (reference sequence). The CDR3 DNA sequence: TGTGCCAGCAGCTTCGACAGGGGAGGCTACAATGAGCAGTTCTTC. It specifies CASSFDRGGYNEQFF. Full variable domain (rest looked up from reference TRBV5-4 and TRBJ2-1): ETGVTQSPTHLIKTRGQQVTLRCSSQSGHNTVSWYQQALGQGPQFIFQYYREEENGRGNFPPRFSGLQFPNYSSELNVNALELDDSALYLCASSFDRGGYNEQFFGPGTRLTVL.

V and J are TRBV7-9 and TRBJ2-2, with TRBD1 matching 7 bases. Germline assignment: CDR1 SEHNR and CDR2 FQNEAQ (reference sequence). CDR3 length equals 15 residues. V was clipped by 5 bases and J by 5 bases; unmatched bases: 8. In DNA form, the CDR3 reads TGTGCCAGCAGCACTAACAGGGGTCGTACCGGGGAGCTGTTTTTT. Translated, it gives CASSTNRGRTGELFF.

This rearrangement joins TRBV7-9 to TRBJ1-2, with 7 bases aligning to TRBD1. The length of the CDR3 is 13 residues. Germline values: CDR1 SEHNR, CDR2 FQNEAQ (reference sequence). Losses at the gene ends were 5 bases for V and 5 bases for J; bases not matched to a gene: 5. As DNA, the CDR3 is TGTGCCAGCAGCCCACCACAGGGGTATGGCTACACCTTC. Amino acid sequence: CASSPPQGYGYTF.

The chain combines TRBV5-6 with TRBJ2-7; 7 bases map to TRBD1. J lost 5 bases, V lost 1 base, and 6 bases had no gene match. The germline CDR1 and CDR2 sequences are SGHDT and YYEEEE. The CDR3 has 14 amino acids. CDR3: CASSLRGRGNEQYF. CDR3 DNA sequence: TGTGCCAGCAGCTTGAGGGGCAGGGGGAACGAGCAGTACTTC.

The table lists this clone with a count of one. This chain connects TRBV5-3 to TRBJ1-1, with TRBD1 matching 9 bases. TRBV5-3 belongs to the ORF category, with a function that is uncertain. The CDR3 covers 16 residues. Trimming took 5 bases from V and 4 from J; bases not matched to a gene: 12. CDR3 sequence: CARRFTNRGLGTEAFF. The CDR3 DNA follows: TGTGCCAGAAGGTTTACTAACAGGGGGCTAGGCACTGAAGCTTTCTTT.

The V call is TRBV20-1, the J call TRBJ1-5; 7 bases are a match to TRBD1. The CDR3 has 13 residues. The J segment lost 3 bases and the V segment lost 6 bases, leaving 5 bases of the junction unmatched. Germline loops: CDR1 DFQATT, CDR2 SNEGSKA (reference sequence). DNA for the CDR3: TGCAGTGCAAGTACAGGGGTCAATCAGCCCCAGCATTTT. Its translation: CSASTGVNQPQHF.

The V call is TRBV4-1, the J call TRBJ2-2; D is possibly TRBD1 (6 bases). From germline, CDR1 is MGHRA and CDR2 YSYEKL. This CDR3 region has 14 residues. V lost 4 bases and J 7 bases, leaving 13 bases between the germline ends. For the CDR3, the DNA is TGCGCCAGCAGCCCCGACAGGATCTACGGGGAGCTGTTTTTT. This gives the protein CASSPDRIYGELFF.

This clone was recorded a few times. This rearrangement joins TRBV11-2 to TRBJ2-3; a possible D gene is TRBD1 (5 bases). Germline V gives CDR1 SGHAT, CDR2 FQNNGV. This CDR3 has 14 residues. V lost 4 bases, J lost 2 bases, and 10 bases lay in between. CDR3 in DNA: TGTGCCAGCAGCTCCCAGGGTATCACAGATACGCAGTATTTT. This gives the protein CASSSQGITDTQYF.

The chain couples TRBV2 to TRBJ1-2; D uncertain. This CDR3 is 13 amino acids long. Germline CDR1 SNHLY, CDR2 FYNNEI. Trimming pared 5 bases from V and 8 bases from J, leaving 15 bases between. The CDR3 region has the DNA TGTGCCAGCAGTCCCGGGGAGAGAAGGGGCTACACCTTC. Translating it yields CASSPGERRGYTF.

V gene TRBV5-4 combines with J gene TRBJ2-2, with D possibly matching TRBD2 (7 bases). Germline V gene data show CDR1 as SGHNT and CDR2 as YYREEE (reference sequence). The CDR3 totals 15 residues. Trimming stripped 0 bases from V and 4 bases from J, with 10 bases between. The CDR3 sequence is CASSLAGGSTGELFF. The CDR3, as DNA: TGTGCCAGCAGCTTGGCGGGGGGCTCCACCGGGGAGCTGTTTTTT.

This rearrangement joins TRBV6-5 to TRBJ2-2, with TRBD2 as a possible D gene (6 bases). Per germline, CDR1 MNHEY and CDR2 SVGAGI. This CDR3 is 13 amino acids long. V was cut by 2 bases and J by 5 bases, with 6 bases left in between. The CDR3 bases are TGTGCCAGCAGTTACGGGACTACCGGGGAGCTGTTTTTT. This codes for CASSYGTTGELFF.

The gene calls are TRBV21-1 and TRBJ1-2; the D call TRBD1 from the table was never checked on the DNA. TRBV21-1 is a pseudogene segment. CDR3 size: 18 residues. CDR3 sequence: CASRTIPGQGSSNYGYTF. The CDR3 DNA is TGTGCCAGCAGGACGATACCGGGACAGGGGTCATCTAACTATGGCTACACCTTC.

This sequence joins TRBV11-3 and TRBJ2-7, with D possibly matching TRBD2 (7 bases). Germline V gene sequence: CDR1 SGHNT, CDR2 YENEEA. The CDR3 has 13 residues. V was shortened by 3 bases and J by 3 bases, with 9 bases between the two germline ends. Here the CDR3 reads CASSFGGHYEQYF. The DNA for the CDR3 is TGTGCCAGCAGCTTCGGGGGGCACTACGAGCAGTACTTC.

The chain uses TRBV12-3 or TRBV12-4 and TRBJ2-7; a weak D match, TRBD1 (6 bases). The CDR3 extends over 13 amino acids. V lost 6 bases and J 5 bases, leaving 14 bases between the germline ends. In DNA form, the CDR3 reads TGTGCCAGCAGCCCAACAGGGTCGAACGAGCAGTACTTC. Protein product: CASSPTGSNEQYF.